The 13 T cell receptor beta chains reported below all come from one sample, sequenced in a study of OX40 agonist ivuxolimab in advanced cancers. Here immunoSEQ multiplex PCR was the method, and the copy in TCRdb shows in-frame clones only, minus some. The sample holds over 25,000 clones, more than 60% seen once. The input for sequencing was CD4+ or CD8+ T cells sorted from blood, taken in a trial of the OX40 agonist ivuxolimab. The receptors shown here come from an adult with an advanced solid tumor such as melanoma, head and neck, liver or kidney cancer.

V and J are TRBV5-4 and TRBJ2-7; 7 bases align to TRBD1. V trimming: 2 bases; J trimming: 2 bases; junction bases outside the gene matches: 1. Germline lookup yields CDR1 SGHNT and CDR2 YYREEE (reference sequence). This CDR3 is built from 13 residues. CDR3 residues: CASSFQGAYEQYF. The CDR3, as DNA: TGTGCCAGCAGCTTCCAGGGGGCCTACGAGCAGTACTTC.

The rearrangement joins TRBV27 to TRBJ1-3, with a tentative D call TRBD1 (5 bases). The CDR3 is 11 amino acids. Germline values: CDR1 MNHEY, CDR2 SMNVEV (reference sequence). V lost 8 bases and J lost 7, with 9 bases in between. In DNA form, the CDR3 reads TGTGCCAGCCGCGGGGGGAACACCATATATTTT. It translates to CASRGGNTIYF.

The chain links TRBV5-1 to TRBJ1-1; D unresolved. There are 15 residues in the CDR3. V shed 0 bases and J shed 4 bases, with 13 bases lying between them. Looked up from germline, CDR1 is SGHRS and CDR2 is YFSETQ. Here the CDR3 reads CASSLAALGSTEAFF. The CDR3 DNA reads TGCGCCAGCAGCTTGGCGGCTTTAGGGAGCACTGAAGCTTTCTTT.

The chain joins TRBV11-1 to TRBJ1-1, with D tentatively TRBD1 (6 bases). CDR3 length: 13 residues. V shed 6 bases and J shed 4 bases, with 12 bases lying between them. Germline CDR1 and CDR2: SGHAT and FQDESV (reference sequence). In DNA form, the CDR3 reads TGTGCCAGCAGGTTCGGAGGGGGCACTGAAGCTTTCTTT. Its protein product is CASRFGGGTEAFF.

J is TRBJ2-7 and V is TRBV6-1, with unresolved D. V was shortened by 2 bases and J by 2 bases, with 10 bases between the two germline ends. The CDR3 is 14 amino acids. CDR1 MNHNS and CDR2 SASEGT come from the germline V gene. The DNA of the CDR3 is TGTGCCAGCAGTGAAAATCCGGCCGCCTACGAGCAGTACTTC. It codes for CASSENPAAYEQYF.

CDR3 coding DNA: TGTGCCAGCAGCTCGACAGGAGGTGATCGAGAGACCCAGTACTTC. Residues: CASSSTGGDRETQYF. This chain uses TRBV4-2 with TRBJ2-5; a possible D gene is TRBD1 (6 bases). Germline V gives CDR1 LGHNA, CDR2 YNFKEQ. This CDR3 comprises 15 residues. Trimming cost V 5 bases and J 4 bases, with 17 bases left between them.

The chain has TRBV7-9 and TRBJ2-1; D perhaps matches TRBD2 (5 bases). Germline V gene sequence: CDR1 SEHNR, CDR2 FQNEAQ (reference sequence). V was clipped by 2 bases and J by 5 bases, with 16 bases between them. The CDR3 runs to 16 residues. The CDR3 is CASSLSGGLQHNEQFF. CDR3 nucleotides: TGTGCCAGCAGCTTATCAGGCGGACTCCAGCACAATGAGCAGTTCTTC.

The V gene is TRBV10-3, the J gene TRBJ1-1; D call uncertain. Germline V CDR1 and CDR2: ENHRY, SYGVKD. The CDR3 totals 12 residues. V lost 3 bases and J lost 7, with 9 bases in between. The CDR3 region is CAISEGGFEAFF. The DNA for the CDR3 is TGTGCCATCAGTGAAGGAGGGTTTGAAGCTTTCTTT.

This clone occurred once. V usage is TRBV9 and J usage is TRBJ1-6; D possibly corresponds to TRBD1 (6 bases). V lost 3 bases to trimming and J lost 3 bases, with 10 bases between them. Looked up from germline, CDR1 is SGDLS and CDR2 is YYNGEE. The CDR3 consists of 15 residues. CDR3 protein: CASSETGFYNSPLHF. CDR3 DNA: TGTGCCAGCAGCGAGACAGGCTTCTATAATTCACCCCTCCACTTT.

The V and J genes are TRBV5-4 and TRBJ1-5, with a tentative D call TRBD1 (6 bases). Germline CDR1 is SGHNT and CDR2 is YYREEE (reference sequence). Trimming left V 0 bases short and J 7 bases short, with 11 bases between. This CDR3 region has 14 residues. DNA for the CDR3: TGTGCCAGCAGCTTGGGTAGGGGGTCACAGCCCCAGCATTTT. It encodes CASSLGRGSQPQHF.

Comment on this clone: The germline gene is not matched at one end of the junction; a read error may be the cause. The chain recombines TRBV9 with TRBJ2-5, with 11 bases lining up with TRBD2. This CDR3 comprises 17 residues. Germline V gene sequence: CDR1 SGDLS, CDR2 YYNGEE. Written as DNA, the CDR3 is TGTGTCAGCAGCCCTGGACTAGCGGGCGGCGATCAAGAGACCCAGTACTTC. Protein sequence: CVSSPGLAGGDQETQYF.

CDR3 bases: TGTGCCAGCAGCTTTAGCGGGGGGCCAACCTACGAGCAGTACTTC. Translated: CASSFSGGPTYEQYF. The J gene is TRBJ2-7, the V gene TRBV7-8; 10 nucleotides agree with TRBD2. Trimming at V came to 3 bases and at J to 2 bases, leaving 4 bases not matched to a gene. In germline, CDR1 is SGHVS, CDR2 FQNEAQ. CDR3 length: 15 residues. Supplemented by reference TRBV7-8 and TRBJ2-7, the full variable domain reads GAGVSQSPRYKVAKRGQDVALRCDPISGHVSLFWYQQALGQGPEFLTYFQNEAQLDKSGLPSDRFFAERPEGSVSTLKIQRTQQEDSAVYLCASSFSGGPTYEQYFGPGTRLTVT.

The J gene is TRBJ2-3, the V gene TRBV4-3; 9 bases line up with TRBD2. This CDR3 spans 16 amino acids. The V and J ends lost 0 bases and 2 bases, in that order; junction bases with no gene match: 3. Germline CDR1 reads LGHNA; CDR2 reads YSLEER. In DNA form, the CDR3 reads TGCGCCAGCAGCCAAGAAGTAGCGGGGGACACAGATACGCAGTATTTT. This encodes CASSQEVAGDTDTQYF.